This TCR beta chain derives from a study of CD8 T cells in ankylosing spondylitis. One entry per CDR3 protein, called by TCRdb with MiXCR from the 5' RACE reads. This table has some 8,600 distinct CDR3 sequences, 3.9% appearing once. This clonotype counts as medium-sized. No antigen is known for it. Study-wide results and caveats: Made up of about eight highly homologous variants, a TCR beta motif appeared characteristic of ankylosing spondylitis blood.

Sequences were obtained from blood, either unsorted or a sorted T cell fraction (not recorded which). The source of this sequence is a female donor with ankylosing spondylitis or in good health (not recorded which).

CDR3 residues: CASSPSDRSSPLHF. For the CDR3, the DNA is TGTGCCAGCAGCCCCTCGGACCGAAGTTCACCCCTCCACTTT. This chain links TRBV9 with TRBJ1-6; D is unclear. The V gene's germline CDR1 is SGDLS and CDR2 YYNGEE. Trimming took off 4 bases at V and 9 bases at J, with 14 bases between the two ends. The CDR3 totals 14 residues.